This T cell receptor (beta chain) appears in the sequencing data of a study of T cells expressing NK-cell markers. The CDR3 consists of 17 residues. Germline V gives CDR1 SGDLS, CDR2 YYNGEE. TCRdb re-called the 5' RACE reads; every CDR3 protein appears as one record, without DNA. Its table records fewer than 550,000 distinct CDR3 sequences. The gene calls are TRBV9 and TRBJ2-1; no DNA is available, so the TRBD2 call from TCRdb remains unchecked. Sequenced sample: blood T cells: a sorted CD56 or NKG2C T cell subset, CD4+ or CD8+ T cells, or bulk PBMC T cells (not recorded which). This sequence originates from a woman in her forties or fifties in good health. The CDR3 region is CASSAYLGTRFYNEQFF.